This T cell receptor (beta chain) derives from a study of neurological immune-mediated disorders. TCRdb analysed the 5' RACE reads with MiXCR anew, one entry per CDR3 protein. Of over 55,000 distinct CDR3 sequences in the sample, 9.7% were seen once. Time point reported: longitudinal time-point 2. Unsorted libraries were prepared from 2 million PBMCs held at -80 C. Only a few counts were recorded for this clonotype. Germline values: CDR1 ENHRY, CDR2 SYGVKD. This CDR3 region has 12 residues. The ends were cut back, 4 bases at V and 1 base at J, with 4 bases in the middle. Sequenced: PBMCs. This receptor was taken from a man younger than 45 in good health. The chain carries TRBV10-3 and TRBJ2-5; D not certain. CDR3 amino acids: CAISGPQETQYF. As DNA, the CDR3 is TGTGCCATCAGTGGGCCCCAAGAGACCCAGTACTTC.